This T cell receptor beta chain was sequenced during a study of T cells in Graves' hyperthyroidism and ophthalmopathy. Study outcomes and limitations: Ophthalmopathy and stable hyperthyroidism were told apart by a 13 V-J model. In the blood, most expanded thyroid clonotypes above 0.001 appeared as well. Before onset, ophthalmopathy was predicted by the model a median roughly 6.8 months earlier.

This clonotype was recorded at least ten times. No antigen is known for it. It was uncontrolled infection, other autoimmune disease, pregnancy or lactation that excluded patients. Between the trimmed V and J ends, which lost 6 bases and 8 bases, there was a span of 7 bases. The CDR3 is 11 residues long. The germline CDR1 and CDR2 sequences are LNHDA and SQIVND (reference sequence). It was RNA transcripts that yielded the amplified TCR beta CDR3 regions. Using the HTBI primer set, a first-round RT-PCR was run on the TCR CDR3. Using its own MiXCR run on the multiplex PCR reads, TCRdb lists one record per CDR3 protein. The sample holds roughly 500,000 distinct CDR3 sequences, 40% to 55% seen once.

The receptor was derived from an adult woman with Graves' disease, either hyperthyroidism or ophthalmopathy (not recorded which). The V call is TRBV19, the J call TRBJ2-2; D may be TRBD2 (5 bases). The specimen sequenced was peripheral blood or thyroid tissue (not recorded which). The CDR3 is CASSGIGELFF. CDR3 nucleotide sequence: TGTGCCAGTAGCGGGATAGGGGAGCTGTTTTTT.